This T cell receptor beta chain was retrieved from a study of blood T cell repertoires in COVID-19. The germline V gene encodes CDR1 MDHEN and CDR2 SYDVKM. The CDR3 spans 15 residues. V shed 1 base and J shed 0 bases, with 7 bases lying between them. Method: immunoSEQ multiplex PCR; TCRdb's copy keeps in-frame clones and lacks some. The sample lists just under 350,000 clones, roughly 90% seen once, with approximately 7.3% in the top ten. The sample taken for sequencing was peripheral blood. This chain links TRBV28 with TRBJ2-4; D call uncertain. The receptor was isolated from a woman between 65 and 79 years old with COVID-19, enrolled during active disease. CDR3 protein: CASSLYSLAKNIQYF. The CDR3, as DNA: TGTGCCAGCAGTTTATACAGTCTAGCCAAAAACATTCAGTACTTC.